These T cell receptor beta chains were read from a single sample in a study of spatial heterogeneity in lung cancer. From the 5' RACE reads, TCRdb called clonotypes with MiXCR, one entry per CDR3 protein. The table shows more than 20,000 distinct CDR3 sequences, with over 2.5% occurring only once. This specimen was lung tumor tissue, taken at surgery. The receptors shown here come from a male donor with early-stage non-small cell lung cancer. Each CDR3 is given with its conserved first and last residue. D genes are given only for firm matches. Only some rows state a clone size, as once, few, many or a class for expanded clones.

D gene	V gene	J gene	clone size	CDR3 DNA	CDR3 protein
TRBD1	TRBV10-3	TRBJ2-5	few	TGTGCCATCAGTCGACAGGGGTCCCAAGAGACCCAGTACTTC	CAISRQGSQETQYF
-	TRBV25-1	TRBJ2-1	many	TGTGCCAGCAGTGAACGCCAGCGTTCCTACAATGAGCAGTTCTTC	CASSERQRSYNEQFF
TRBD2	TRBV7-2	TRBJ2-5	many	TGTGCCAGCAGCTTAGGTCTAGCGGAAGAGACCCAGTACTTC	CASSLGLAEETQYF
-	TRBV7-8	TRBJ2-1	many	TGTGCCAGCAGCACCGACAGTTTCATTAGCTCCTACAATGAGCAGTTCTTC	CASSTDSFISSYNEQFF
-	TRBV5-6	TRBJ2-7	many	TGTGCCAGCAGCTTACTAGCAATGTACGAGCAGTACTTC	CASSLLAMYEQYF
-	TRBV6-5	TRBJ2-7	many	TGTGCCAGCAACGCCGGGGCAGGGGATGCCCACGAGCAGTACTTC	CASNAGAGDAHEQYF
-	TRBV20-1	TRBJ2-3	many	TGCAGTGCTAGTCCGGGACCTAGCACAGATACGCAGTATTTT	CSASPGPSTDTQYF
TRBD2	TRBV2	TRBJ2-5	many	TGTGCCAGCAGTGGGACTAGCGGGACCCACCGAGAGACCCAGTACTTC	CASSGTSGTHRETQYF
-	TRBV24-1	TRBJ2-3	many	TGTGCCACCAGTGATCCGGGCGCAGATACGCAGTATTTT	CATSDPGADTQYF
TRBD1	TRBV3-1	TRBJ1-2	many	TGTGCCAGCAGCCTATCCCGACAGGGTAGTTTTGGCTACACCTTC	CASSLSRQGSFGYTF
-	TRBV4-1	TRBJ2-5	many	TGCGCCAGCAAACAGAGTCTAGCGCGAGAGACCCAGTACTTC	CASKQSLARETQYF
-	TRBV7-8	TRBJ1-6	-	TGTGCCAGCAGCCAGGATTTTAATTCACCCCTCCACTTT	CASSQDFNSPLHF
TRBD1	TRBV6-5	TRBJ2-5	many	TGTGCCAGTACGGATCCGGGACAGGGAGAGACCCAGTACTTC	CASTDPGQGETQYF
-	TRBV7-9	TRBJ1-2	many	TGTGCCAGCAGCTTAGGGACTCTCACGGGTAGTGGCTACACCTTC	CASSLGTLTGSGYTF
-	TRBV10-3	TRBJ2-1	many	TGTGCCATCAGTGAGTCTTCAAGTAATGAGCAGTTCTTC	CAISESSSNEQFF
-	TRBV11-2	TRBJ1-1	many	TGTGCCAGCAGCTTATTAACGGGGCTGAACACTGAAGCTTTCTTT	CASSLLTGLNTEAFF
-	TRBV10-3	TRBJ1-5	few	TGTGCCATCAGTGAACGGGACACCCGAGAAAACAATCAGCCCCAGCATTTT	CAISERDTRENNQPQHF
-	TRBV4-1	TRBJ2-7	many	TGCGCCAGCAGTGCGCAGGGGGGCCCCGGCACCTACGAGCAGTACTTC	CASSAQGGPGTYEQYF
-	TRBV12-3/TRBV12-4	TRBJ1-1	many	TGTGCCAGCAGTTTTTCTCCGAACACTGAAGCTTTCTTT	CASSFSPNTEAFF
-	TRBV7-8	TRBJ2-4	many	TGTGCCAGCAGCTTAGGTCCGGCAAACTACCTAATTTTC	CASSLGPANYLIF
-	TRBV29-1	TRBJ2-7	many	TGCAGCGTTGTAAGGGCGGGATCATACGAGCAGTACTTC	CSVVRAGSYEQYF
TRBD1	TRBV12-3/TRBV12-4	TRBJ1-4	many	TGTGCCAGCAGTCAGACCGGGACAGATAATGAAAAACTGTTTTTT	CASSQTGTDNEKLFF
TRBD2	TRBV10-3	TRBJ2-5	many	TGTGCCATCAGTTCGGGACTAGCGGGAGCTGAGACCCAGTACTTC	CAISSGLAGAETQYF
TRBD1	TRBV27	TRBJ2-3	many	TGTGCCAGCAGTCCAAGACAGGGGGCGGATACGCAGTATTTT	CASSPRQGADTQYF
-	TRBV7-9	TRBJ2-7	many	TGTGCCAGCAGCTTATCGGGTCTCTCCTACGAGCAGTACTTC	CASSLSGLSYEQYF
-	TRBV29-1	TRBJ2-3	many	TGCAGCGCTCGACAGATGGATACGCAGTATTTT	CSARQMDTQYF
-	TRBV5-1	TRBJ2-5	-	TGCGCCAGCAGCTTCGCGCAGGGAGGCGAGACCCAGTACTTC	CASSFAQGGETQYF
-	TRBV5-8	TRBJ1-1	few	TGTGCCAGCAGCTTGGGATTGGGGGACCCTGAAGCTTTCTTT	CASSLGLGDPEAFF
-	TRBV6-2/TRBV6-3	TRBJ2-2	many	TGTGCCAGCAGTTCGACACGGGAGCTGTTTTTT	CASSSTRELFF